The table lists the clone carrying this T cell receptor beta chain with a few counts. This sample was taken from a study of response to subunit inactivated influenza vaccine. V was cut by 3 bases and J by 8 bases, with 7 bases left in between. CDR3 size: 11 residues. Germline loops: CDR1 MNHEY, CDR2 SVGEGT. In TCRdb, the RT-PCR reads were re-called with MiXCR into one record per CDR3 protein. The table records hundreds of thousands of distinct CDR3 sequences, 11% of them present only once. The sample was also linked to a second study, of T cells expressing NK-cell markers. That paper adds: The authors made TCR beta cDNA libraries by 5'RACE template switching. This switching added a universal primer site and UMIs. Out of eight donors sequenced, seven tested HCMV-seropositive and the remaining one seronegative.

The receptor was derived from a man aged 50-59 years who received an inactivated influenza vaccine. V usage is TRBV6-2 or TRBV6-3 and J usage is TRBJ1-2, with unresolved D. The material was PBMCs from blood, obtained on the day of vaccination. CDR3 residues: CASSYPRGYTF. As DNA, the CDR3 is TGTGCCAGCAGTTATCCGCGCGGCTACACCTTC.